This is a list of T cell receptor beta chains from one sample in a study of cytomegalovirus exposure and HLA in healthy donors. Sequencing used immunoSEQ multiplex PCR; TCRdb keeps in-frame clones, though not all of them. The sample includes under 150,000 clones, less than 80% seen only once; the top ten take approximately 4.2%. Sample: PBMCs. The receptor set was obtained from a man between 50 and 59 years old in good health and CMV-seropositive. Both conserved end residues are trimmed from each CDR3. Fields, in order: J gene, V gene, CDR3 protein.

J gene: TRBJ1-5; V gene: TRBV5-1; CDR3 protein: ASSLDGENHQPQH
J gene: TRBJ1-2; V gene: TRBV10-3; CDR3 protein: AISESGQSARYGYT
J gene: TRBJ2-1; V gene: TRBV11-1; CDR3 protein: ASSLSRQGTNEQF
J gene: TRBJ1-5; V gene: TRBV21-1; CDR3 protein: ARPDEEVAGEIGQPQH
J gene: TRBJ1-6; V gene: TRBV5-1; CDR3 protein: ASSRGQTQNSPLH
J gene: TRBJ1-4; V gene: TRBV19; CDR3 protein: ASSHPRDRVEKLF
J gene: TRBJ2-1; V gene: TRBV14; CDR3 protein: ASSQVRPGSYNEQF
J gene: TRBJ1-6; V gene: TRBV4-3; CDR3 protein: ASSQGETYNSPLH
J gene: TRBJ1-2; V gene: TRBV27; CDR3 protein: ASSPYREKYYGYT
J gene: TRBJ2-1; V gene: TRBV7-2; CDR3 protein: ASSLNPGDNEQF
J gene: TRBJ2-5; V gene: TRBV6-6; CDR3 protein: ASSPQRGGQETQY
J gene: TRBJ1-2; V gene: TRBV5-1; CDR3 protein: ASSGGQLNYGYT
J gene: TRBJ1-4; V gene: TRBV27; CDR3 protein: ASKTGPTNEKLF
J gene: TRBJ1-2; V gene: TRBV4-1; CDR3 protein: ASSQVTTGSYGYT
J gene: TRBJ1-5; V gene: TRBV6-1; CDR3 protein: ASNLAAGGHQPQH
J gene: TRBJ1-1; V gene: TRBV6-5; CDR3 protein: ARNQGFTEAF
J gene: TRBJ2-7; V gene: TRBV11-3; CDR3 protein: ASSLDLGQGSYEQY
J gene: TRBJ2-7; V gene: TRBV25-1; CDR3 protein: ASNPDRGAPYEQY
J gene: TRBJ2-5; V gene: TRBV7-8; CDR3 protein: ASSPHIGTREETQY
J gene: TRBJ2-1; V gene: TRBV7-2; CDR3 protein: ASSLAEGLYNEQF
J gene: TRBJ2-7; V gene: TRBV9; CDR3 protein: ASSLGGLRWDEQY
J gene: TRBJ2-5; V gene: TRBV10-2; CDR3 protein: ASILGLAGGPEVETQY